The rows below give T cell receptor beta chains drawn from one sample of a study of sequential checkpoint blockade in melanoma. Using immunoSEQ multiplex PCR, the repertoire was profiled, and TCRdb retains in-frame clones only, with some absent. The sample lists about 37,000 clones, 70% to 90% occurring once. Source: CD8+ T cells sorted from blood (inferred from file names), taken from a patient given nivolumab and ipilimumab in sequence. These receptors were taken from a human donor with melanoma. CDR3s include the opening cysteine and the closing phenylalanine or tryptophan. D genes are given only for firm matches. The size of a clone is reported for some rows only, either as once, few or many, or as a class for expanded clones.

v_gene: TRBV4-1
len: 15
j_gene: TRBJ1-2
abundance: -
d_gene: -
CDR3nt: TGCGCCAGCAGCCCAGGGGCCCGCCTTCACTATGGCTACACCTTC
CDR3aa: CASSPGARLHYGYTF

v_gene: TRBV13
len: 16
j_gene: TRBJ2-7
abundance: -
d_gene: TRBD2
CDR3nt: TGTGCCAGCAGTTCACAGAGCGGGGCAATTGACTACGAGCAGTACTTC
CDR3aa: CASSSQSGAIDYEQYF

v_gene: TRBV7-9
len: 14
j_gene: TRBJ1-1
abundance: -
d_gene: -
CDR3nt: TGTGCCAGCAGCTTTAGACAACACCCCCCTGAAGCTTTCTTT
CDR3aa: CASSFRQHPPEAFF

v_gene: TRBV6-5
len: 14
j_gene: TRBJ1-1
abundance: -
d_gene: TRBD1
CDR3nt: TGTGCCAGCAGACGAACCGGGACAGACACTGAAGCTTTCTTT
CDR3aa: CASRRTGTDTEAFF

v_gene: TRBV28
len: 14
j_gene: TRBJ1-2
abundance: -
d_gene: TRBD1
CDR3nt: TGTGCCAGCAGCGCTGTAGACAGGGGCTATGGCTACACCTTC
CDR3aa: CASSAVDRGYGYTF

v_gene: TRBV5-4
len: 14
j_gene: TRBJ2-7
abundance: -
d_gene: TRBD1
CDR3nt: TGTGCCAGCAGCTTGGCCCCAGGGGGTGACGAGCAGTACTTC
CDR3aa: CASSLAPGGDEQYF

v_gene: TRBV28
len: 13
j_gene: TRBJ2-7
abundance: -
d_gene: -
CDR3nt: TGTGCCAGCAGTTTCCAACAGGGTCGCGAGCAGTACTTC
CDR3aa: CASSFQQGREQYF

v_gene: TRBV27
len: 15
j_gene: TRBJ2-3
abundance: -
d_gene: TRBD1
CDR3nt: TGTGCCAGCAGAGGGACAGGGGGCTTCGCAGATACGCAGTATTTT
CDR3aa: CASRGTGGFADTQYF

v_gene: TRBV18
len: 16
j_gene: TRBJ2-3
abundance: -
d_gene: -
CDR3nt: TGTGCCAGCTCACCAGGGCTAGCCGGGGACACAGATACGCAGTATTTT
CDR3aa: CASSPGLAGDTDTQYF

v_gene: TRBV7-6
len: 16
j_gene: TRBJ2-3
abundance: -
d_gene: TRBD2
CDR3nt: TGTGCCAGCAGCCCGAACGTAGCGGGGGGATCAGATACGCAGTATTTT
CDR3aa: CASSPNVAGGSDTQYF

v_gene: TRBV19
len: 15
j_gene: TRBJ1-4
abundance: -
d_gene: -
CDR3nt: TGTGCCAGTAGTATTCAGGACAGAAGCTATGAAAAACTGTTTTTT
CDR3aa: CASSIQDRSYEKLFF

v_gene: TRBV4-2
len: 16
j_gene: TRBJ2-1
abundance: -
d_gene: TRBD2
CDR3nt: TGTGCCAGCAGCCAAGACGAGCGGGAGGGCCTCAATGAGCAGTTCTTC
CDR3aa: CASSQDEREGLNEQFF

v_gene: TRBV6-5
len: 16
j_gene: TRBJ1-3
abundance: few
d_gene: TRBD1
CDR3nt: TGTGCCAGCAGTTACTCCTCGACAGGGGCTGGAAACACCATATATTTT
CDR3aa: CASSYSSTGAGNTIYF

v_gene: TRBV9
len: 18
j_gene: TRBJ1-6
abundance: -
d_gene: -
CDR3nt: TGTGCCAGCAGCGTAGCTCCTCCCGGTGGCTCCTATAATTCACCCCTCCACTTT
CDR3aa: CASSVAPPGGSYNSPLHF

v_gene: TRBV10-3
len: 14
j_gene: TRBJ2-7
abundance: -
d_gene: -
CDR3nt: TGTGCCATCAGTGAGGCGGGTTCCTCCTACGAGCAGTACTTC
CDR3aa: CAISEAGSSYEQYF

v_gene: TRBV28
len: 16
j_gene: TRBJ1-1
abundance: -
d_gene: TRBD1
CDR3nt: TGTGCCAGCAGGGGACAGGGCGGGCTCATGAACACTGAAGCTTTCTTT
CDR3aa: CASRGQGGLMNTEAFF

v_gene: TRBV5-4
len: 15
j_gene: TRBJ2-7
abundance: -
d_gene: -
CDR3nt: TGTGCCAGCAGCTTTTCCGCGGGTGCCTCCTACGAGCAGTACTTC
CDR3aa: CASSFSAGASYEQYF

v_gene: TRBV29-1
len: 16
j_gene: TRBJ2-1
abundance: -
d_gene: -
CDR3nt: TGCAGCGCTGCCCTTGGGGAGAGGGAGGTGGACAATGAGCAGTTCTTC
CDR3aa: CSAALGEREVDNEQFF

v_gene: TRBV7-9
len: 13
j_gene: TRBJ1-4
abundance: -
d_gene: -
CDR3nt: TGTGCCAGCAGCGTCGGACTTAATGAAAAACTGTTTTTT
CDR3aa: CASSVGLNEKLFF

v_gene: TRBV4-1
len: 18
j_gene: TRBJ2-6
abundance: -
d_gene: -
CDR3nt: TGCGCCAGCAGCCAAGATTCGGGACAAGCCTCTGGGGCCAACGTCCTGACTTTC
CDR3aa: CASSQDSGQASGANVLTF

v_gene: TRBV10-3
len: 14
j_gene: TRBJ2-5
abundance: -
d_gene: -
CDR3nt: TGTGCCATCGCCGACGCGGGATTCCAAGAGACCCAGTACTTC
CDR3aa: CAIADAGFQETQYF

v_gene: TRBV4-1
len: 14
j_gene: TRBJ2-3
abundance: -
d_gene: -
CDR3nt: TGCGCCAGCAGCCCGGCGGCGGGCACAGATACGCAGTATTTT
CDR3aa: CASSPAAGTDTQYF

v_gene: TRBV27
len: 15
j_gene: TRBJ1-2
abundance: -
d_gene: -
CDR3nt: TGTGCCAGCAGTTTACTTGGGGCGGCTAACTATGGCTACACCTTC
CDR3aa: CASSLLGAANYGYTF

v_gene: TRBV5-1
len: 15
j_gene: TRBJ2-7
abundance: -
d_gene: TRBD2
CDR3nt: TGCGCCAGCAGCCTGGGACTAGCGGGGACCTACGAGCAGTACTTC
CDR3aa: CASSLGLAGTYEQYF

v_gene: TRBV7-9
len: 12
j_gene: TRBJ1-4
abundance: once
d_gene: TRBD1
CDR3nt: TGTGCCAGCAGCTTATACGACAGGGAAGTGTTTTTT
CDR3aa: CASSLYDREVFF

v_gene: TRBV5-1
len: 11
j_gene: TRBJ2-3
abundance: -
d_gene: -
CDR3nt: TGCGCCAGCAACGCAGGGGATACGCAGTATTTT
CDR3aa: CASNAGDTQYF

v_gene: TRBV7-6
len: 17
j_gene: TRBJ2-7
abundance: -
d_gene: -
CDR3nt: TGTGCCAGCAGCTTAACGGCCCCGGGGAACAGGGCCTACGAGCAGTACTTC
CDR3aa: CASSLTAPGNRAYEQYF

v_gene: TRBV5-1
len: 15
j_gene: TRBJ2-2
abundance: -
d_gene: -
CDR3nt: TGCGCCAGCAGCTTGGGCTCAGGGGCTGGCGGGGAGCTGTTTTTT
CDR3aa: CASSLGSGAGGELFF

v_gene: TRBV4-1
len: 15
j_gene: TRBJ1-1
abundance: -
d_gene: -
CDR3nt: TGCGCCAGCAGCCATCCGCGGGGGGAGAACACTGAAGCTTTCTTT
CDR3aa: CASSHPRGENTEAFF

v_gene: TRBV6-1
len: 14
j_gene: TRBJ2-7
abundance: once
d_gene: -
CDR3nt: TGTGCCAGAACGGGGGGAAGAGGGGGATACGAGCAGTACTTC
CDR3aa: CARTGGRGGYEQYF

v_gene: TRBV5-4
len: 13
j_gene: TRBJ2-7
abundance: once
d_gene: TRBD1
CDR3nt: TGTGCCAGCAGCCCAGGGGACAGCCACGAGCAGTACTTC
CDR3aa: CASSPGDSHEQYF

v_gene: TRBV7-9
len: 13
j_gene: TRBJ2-7
abundance: -
d_gene: -
CDR3nt: TGTGCAGCCACGTCGGGTAGCTCCTACGAGCAGTACTTC
CDR3aa: CAATSGSSYEQYF

v_gene: TRBV7-8
len: 12
j_gene: TRBJ2-7
abundance: -
d_gene: -
CDR3nt: TGTGCCAGCAGCTCGGGCGGGGACGAGCAGTACTTC
CDR3aa: CASSSGGDEQYF

v_gene: TRBV7-9
len: 17
j_gene: TRBJ2-3
abundance: few
d_gene: TRBD1
CDR3nt: TGTGCCAGCAGCCCCCCGACAGGGGGTGCAGGCTCAGATACGCAGTATTTT
CDR3aa: CASSPPTGGAGSDTQYF

v_gene: TRBV10-1
len: 15
j_gene: TRBJ2-1
abundance: -
d_gene: TRBD2
CDR3nt: TGCGCCAGTTCGATGCTAGCGGCTGGGGCCGATGAGCAGTTCTTC
CDR3aa: CASSMLAAGADEQFF

v_gene: TRBV29-1
len: 14
j_gene: TRBJ2-7
abundance: -
d_gene: TRBD1
CDR3nt: TGCAGCGTTGGGGGGACAGGACGCTCCTACGAGCAGTACTTC
CDR3aa: CSVGGTGRSYEQYF

v_gene: TRBV15
len: 12
j_gene: TRBJ2-1
abundance: -
d_gene: -
CDR3nt: TGTGCCACCAGCAGAGAGGAGGGACCGCAGTTCTTC
CDR3aa: CATSREEGPQFF

v_gene: TRBV5-4
len: 15
j_gene: TRBJ1-6
abundance: -
d_gene: -
CDR3nt: TGTGCCAGCAGCCAAGTCACAGGGAATAATTCACCCCTCCACTTT
CDR3aa: CASSQVTGNNSPLHF

v_gene: TRBV27
len: 17
j_gene: TRBJ2-1
abundance: -
d_gene: -
CDR3nt: TGTGCCAGCAGTACCGGTAACCGGGTCACCCAGTCCAATGAGCAGTTCTTC
CDR3aa: CASSTGNRVTQSNEQFF

v_gene: TRBV5-6
len: 13
j_gene: TRBJ2-7
abundance: -
d_gene: -
CDR3nt: TGTGCCAGCAGCACGGGACACCACTACGAGCAGTACTTC
CDR3aa: CASSTGHHYEQYF

v_gene: TRBV28
len: 14
j_gene: TRBJ2-7
abundance: -
d_gene: -
CDR3nt: TGTGCCAGCAGTCCTGGGGACTTTTACTACGAGCAGTACTTC
CDR3aa: CASSPGDFYYEQYF

v_gene: TRBV19
len: 14
j_gene: TRBJ2-1
abundance: -
d_gene: -
CDR3nt: TGTGCCAGTAGTATGAGACCAGAGGGCAATGAGCAGTTCTTC
CDR3aa: CASSMRPEGNEQFF

v_gene: TRBV27
len: 16
j_gene: TRBJ1-4
abundance: once
d_gene: TRBD1
CDR3nt: TGTGCCAGCAGTCCGAAAAAGGGACAGGTAATAGGGAAACTGTTTTTT
CDR3aa: CASSPKKGQVIGKLFF

v_gene: TRBV6-1
len: 18
j_gene: TRBJ2-1
abundance: -
d_gene: TRBD2
CDR3nt: TGTGCCAGCAGTGAACGGATACTAGCGGGAGGGCCAGACAATGAGCAGTTCTTC
CDR3aa: CASSERILAGGPDNEQFF

v_gene: TRBV19
len: 14
j_gene: TRBJ1-5
abundance: few
d_gene: -
CDR3nt: TGTGCCAGTAGCCTAGTCGGAGGGGTTCAGCCCCAGCATTTT
CDR3aa: CASSLVGGVQPQHF

v_gene: TRBV5-1
len: 14
j_gene: TRBJ2-5
abundance: once
d_gene: -
CDR3nt: TGCGCCAGCAGCCCCCATGACCAGGCGGAGACCCAGTACTTC
CDR3aa: CASSPHDQAETQYF

v_gene: TRBV11-2
len: 14
j_gene: TRBJ2-7
abundance: few
d_gene: TRBD1
CDR3nt: TGTGCCAGCAGCTCCGGGACAGAATTCTACGAGCAGTACTTC
CDR3aa: CASSSGTEFYEQYF

v_gene: TRBV4-1
len: 12
j_gene: TRBJ1-3
abundance: -
d_gene: -
CDR3nt: TGCGCCAGCAGCTTAGCTGGAAACACCATATATTTT
CDR3aa: CASSLAGNTIYF

v_gene: TRBV28
len: 14
j_gene: TRBJ1-2
abundance: -
d_gene: TRBD1
CDR3nt: TGTGCCAGCAGTACGGACAGGGAGAATGATGGCTACACCTTC
CDR3aa: CASSTDRENDGYTF

v_gene: TRBV27
len: 14
j_gene: TRBJ1-1
abundance: -
d_gene: -
CDR3nt: TGTGCCAGCACCCCCCGGGGGGTGAACACTGAAGCTTTCTTT
CDR3aa: CASTPRGVNTEAFF

v_gene: TRBV7-9
len: 14
j_gene: TRBJ1-1
abundance: -
d_gene: -
CDR3nt: TGTGCCAGCAGGCCTACCGGGGGGGACACTGAAGCTTTCTTT
CDR3aa: CASRPTGGDTEAFF

v_gene: TRBV27
len: 16
j_gene: TRBJ2-2
abundance: once
d_gene: TRBD2
CDR3nt: TGTGCCAGCAGTTCCCGGACTAGCCAGGGCACCGGGGAGCTGTTTTTT
CDR3aa: CASSSRTSQGTGELFF

v_gene: TRBV27
len: 16
j_gene: TRBJ1-5
abundance: -
d_gene: -
CDR3nt: TGTGCCACCCGCTCTGCAGGGCTCAGCAGCAATCAGCCCCAGCATTTT
CDR3aa: CATRSAGLSSNQPQHF

v_gene: TRBV20-1
len: 10
j_gene: TRBJ2-7
abundance: -
d_gene: -
CDR3nt: TGCAGTGCTAGTCAAGCGGAGCAGTACTTC
CDR3aa: CSASQAEQYF

v_gene: TRBV4-1
len: 13
j_gene: TRBJ2-1
abundance: -
d_gene: TRBD1
CDR3nt: TGCGCCAGCAGCCGGACAGGGGGAGATGAGCAGTTCTTC
CDR3aa: CASSRTGGDEQFF

v_gene: TRBV28
len: 14
j_gene: TRBJ1-1
abundance: once
d_gene: -
CDR3nt: TGTGCCAGCAGTTTCAGGGGTGGGAACACTGAAGCTTTCTTT
CDR3aa: CASSFRGGNTEAFF

v_gene: TRBV27
len: 15
j_gene: TRBJ2-1
abundance: once
d_gene: TRBD1
CDR3nt: TGTGCCACCAGTAGGACAGGAACGAATTACAATGAGCAGTTCTTC
CDR3aa: CATSRTGTNYNEQFF

v_gene: TRBV5-1
len: 14
j_gene: TRBJ2-7
abundance: -
d_gene: -
CDR3nt: TGCGCCAGCAGCTTCGGGGCAGGGGAATACGAGCAGTACTTC
CDR3aa: CASSFGAGEYEQYF

v_gene: TRBV9
len: 15
j_gene: TRBJ1-2
abundance: few
d_gene: -
CDR3nt: TGTGCCAGCAGCGTTGGGGCCCCGAGTAACTATGGCTACACCTTC
CDR3aa: CASSVGAPSNYGYTF

v_gene: TRBV9
len: 17
j_gene: TRBJ2-1
abundance: -
d_gene: TRBD2
CDR3nt: TGTGCCAGCAGCGTACCCCGGGCGAGCGGGGGAAAAAATGAGCAGTTCTTC
CDR3aa: CASSVPRASGGKNEQFF